At least ten counts were recorded for the clone carrying this TCR beta chain. This record belongs to a study of T cells in Graves' hyperthyroidism and ophthalmopathy. V trimming: 3 bases; J trimming: 8 bases; junction bases outside the gene matches: 4. The CDR3 sequence is 14 residues long. CDR1 and CDR2 from the germline V gene are SGHVS and FNYEAQ. Researchers took RNA transcripts and amplified the TCR beta CDR3 regions from them. The HTBI primer set was used in a first-round RT-PCR of the TCR CDR3. MiXCR, applied by TCRdb to the multiplex PCR reads, yields one record per CDR3 protein. The sample lists about 350,000 distinct CDR3 sequences, about a sixth seen once, with roughly a sixth in the top ten.

Sequencing was carried out using blood. This clonotype originated in a woman in her thirties or forties with Graves' ophthalmopathy. The chain recombines TRBV7-6 with TRBJ1-6; 7 positions match TRBD1. For the CDR3, the DNA is TGTGCCAGCAGCTTCAGGGGGATTGATTCACCCCTCCACTTT. It translates to CASSFRGIDSPLHF.